One sample yielded the 6 T cell receptor beta chains listed below, sequenced in a study of T-cell memory formation after mild COVID-19. TCRdb re-analysed the 5' RACE reads in MiXCR, keeping a single row per CDR3 protein. The data hold hundreds of thousands of distinct CDR3 sequences, with around 21% observed a single time. The specimen sequenced was PBMCs or a T cell subset sorted from them (not recorded which). These receptors originate from an adult woman who had mild COVID-19 (a few samples of this study predate the infection). Cell type and time point are not known.

V is TRBV7-9 and J is TRBJ2-7; 7 positions agree with TRBD1. Germline CDR1 SEHNR, CDR2 FQNEAQ (reference sequence). J gave up 2 bases and V 6 bases, and 10 bases lay outside the gene matches. The CDR3 runs to 15 residues. This chain's CDR3 is CASRGTVGFPYEQYF. The CDR3 DNA follows: TGTGCCAGCAGGGGGACAGTAGGTTTCCCCTACGAGCAGTACTTC.

In its sample, this clonotype was seen a few times. DNA for the CDR3: TGTGCCAGCAGCTTAACAGCGGGTACCCCAGATACGCAGTATTTT. Translated: CASSLTAGTPDTQYF. The gene calls are TRBV7-6 and TRBJ2-3; perhaps TRBD2 as D (6 bases). The CDR3 has 15 residues. The V gene lost 2 bases and the J gene lost 4 bases, with 13 bases spanning the gap. Germline values: CDR1 SGHVS, CDR2 FNYEAQ.

In this sample, this clonotype turned up a few times. The chain recombines TRBV27 with TRBJ2-1, with 8 bases fitting TRBD2. Germline lookup yields CDR1 MNHEY and CDR2 SMNVEV (reference sequence). This CDR3 comprises 19 residues. Unmatched junction bases numbered 20, after V lost 7 bases and J lost 3 bases. CDR3 DNA sequence: TGTGCCAGCAACGGACTAGCTGATGCTCTACCCCGCCTCTACAATGAGCAGTTCTTC. This translates into CASNGLADALPRLYNEQFF.

The chain joins TRBV18 to TRBJ2-7, with D perhaps matching TRBD2 (5 bases). The CDR3 contains 13 residues. The V end lost 5 bases, the J end lost 4 bases, and 12 bases lay between the germline ends. Germline CDR1 reads KGHSH; CDR2 reads LQKENI. The CDR3 sequence: CASSVGVWYEQYF. The CDR3 bases are TGTGCCAGCTCAGTCGGGGTCTGGTACGAGCAGTACTTC.

The chain has TRBV19 and TRBJ2-7, with 9 bases fitting TRBD1. Germline CDR1 LNHDA, CDR2 SQIVND (reference sequence). J was trimmed by 1 base and V by 3 bases; bases with no gene match: 4. There are 15 residues in the CDR3. The CDR3 sequence is CASSILDRGSYEQYF. The CDR3, as DNA: TGTGCCAGTAGTATCCTGGACAGGGGTTCCTACGAGCAGTACTTC.

This clonotype appeared a few times. The rearrangement uses TRBV7-2 and TRBJ2-1; weak D call: TRBD2 (6 bases). Trimming removed 2 bases at V and 8 bases at J, with 19 bases between. CDR1 and CDR2 (germline): SGHTA, FQGNSA. The CDR3 sequence is 16 residues long. The CDR3 spells CASSLNGLGRRDEQFF. The CDR3 coding sequence is TGTGCCAGCAGCTTAAATGGGCTGGGCCGGAGGGATGAGCAGTTCTTC. The entire variable domain, with the rest obtained from reference TRBV7-2 and TRBJ2-1, is as follows: GAGVSQSPSNKVTEKGKDVELRCDPISGHTALYWYRQSLGQGLEFLIYFQGNSAPDKSGLPSDRFSAERTGGSVSTLTIQRTQQEDSAVYLCASSLNGLGRRDEQFFGPGTRLTVL.